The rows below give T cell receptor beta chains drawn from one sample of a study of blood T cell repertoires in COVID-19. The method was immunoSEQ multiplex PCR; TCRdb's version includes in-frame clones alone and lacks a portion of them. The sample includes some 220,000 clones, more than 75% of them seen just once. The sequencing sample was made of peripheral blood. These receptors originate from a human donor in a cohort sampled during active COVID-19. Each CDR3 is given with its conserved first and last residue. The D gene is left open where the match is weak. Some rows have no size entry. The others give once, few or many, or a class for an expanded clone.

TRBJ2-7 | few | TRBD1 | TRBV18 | TGTGCCAGCTCACCAGTCGTGAGGGACAGGGGCTACGAGCAGTACTTC | CASSPVVRDRGYEQYF
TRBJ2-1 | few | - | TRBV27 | TGTGCCACTCCTACAGGGCCAACTTACAATGAGCAGTTCTTC | CATPTGPTYNEQFF
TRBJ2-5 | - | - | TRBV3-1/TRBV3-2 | TGTGCCAGCAGCCAGGAGCTGACTAGCAGGGGAGAGACCCAGTACTTC | CASSQELTSRGETQYF
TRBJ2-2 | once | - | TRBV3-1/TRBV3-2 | TGTGCCAGCAGCTATACAGACACCGGGGAGCTGTTTTTT | CASSYTDTGELFF
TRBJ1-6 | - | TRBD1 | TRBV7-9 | TGTGCCAGCAGCTTTGACAGGGAATCACCCCTCCACTTT | CASSFDRESPLHF
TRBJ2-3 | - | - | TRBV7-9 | TGTGCCAGCAGCTTAGTAGTTTCAGATACGCAGTATTTT | CASSLVVSDTQYF
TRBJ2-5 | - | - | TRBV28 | TGTGCCAGCAGTTTCGGAGGTAGGGAGACCCAGTACTTC | CASSFGGRETQYF
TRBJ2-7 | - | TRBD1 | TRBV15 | TGTGCCACCAGCAGGGACAGGGGTAGGGGGCAGTACTTC | CATSRDRGRGQYF
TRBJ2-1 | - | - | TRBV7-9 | TGTGCCAGCAGCCAGACAGGCCCTGGTGAGCAGTTCTTC | CASSQTGPGEQFF
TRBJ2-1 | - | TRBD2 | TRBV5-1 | TGCGCCAGCAGCTTGAGGCGGGGGGGCGGCGGTGAGCAGTTCTTC | CASSLRRGGGGEQFF
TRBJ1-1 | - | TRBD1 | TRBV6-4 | TGTGCCAGCAGACCTTCAGGACAGGCGAACACTGAAGCTTTCTTT | CASRPSGQANTEAFF
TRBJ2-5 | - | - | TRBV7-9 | TGTGCCAGCAGCCCTGGGGCCCGGGAGACCCAGTACTTC | CASSPGARETQYF
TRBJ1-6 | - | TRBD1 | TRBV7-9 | TGTGCCAGCAGCACAGGGGGTTATAATTCACCCCTCCACTTT | CASSTGGYNSPLHF